This TCR beta chain was captured in a study of human CD8 memory T cell subsets (dated by TCRdb to 2018 to 2021). As for the study more broadly: The clonal relationships among stem-like (TSTEM), progenitor exhausted-like (TPEX) and effector memory CD8+ T cell subsets were assessed by comparing the TCRbeta repertoires of these subsets. TCRbeta repertoires were obtained from six or seven donors, each contributing TSTEM, TPEX and effector memory subsets. The paper's findings and limits, for the study overall: Sequencing was limited to TCRbeta chains, and the repertoire comparisons were based on 5 or 6 donors analyzed with paired t-tests and Bonferroni correction. The stem-like TSTEM and TPEX subsets each shared clonotypes with effector memory cells, but the TSTEM and TPEX repertoires had minimal overlap with each other, suggesting distinct antigen spectra. Based on Chao1 estimates, TSTEM subsets appeared to have greater repertoire diversity than TPEX subsets, which could potentially reflect a broader range of specificities. Similarly high normalized Shannon-Wiener diversity was shown by TSTEM and TPEX subsets, whereas comparatively lower diversity was seen in effector memory subsets.

CCR7+ PD-1- TIGIT- cells were the ones classified as stem-like memory CD8+ T cells (TSTEM). Density gradient separation was used to isolate peripheral blood mononuclear cells from buffy coats of healthy donors. Negative magnetic separation using EasySep or MojoSort CD8+ T cell isolation kits was how the study enriched total CD8+ T cells. An RNeasy Mini Kit was used to extract total RNA from duplicate vials of about 150,000 sorted CD8+ T cells per subset. The PBMCs were used fresh or after being cryopreserved in fetal bovine serum with around 10% DMSO. CD8+ T cell subsets were sorted to purity by fluorescence-activated cell sorting on a FACSAria III. The germline V gene yields MNHNS for CDR1 and SASEGT for CDR2. The CDR3 starts with the cysteine, ends with the phenylalanine, and has 15 residues. No coding sequence is recorded. Data came from a NextSeq 550. A Human TCR Profiling Kit was used to prepare UMI-labeled 5' RACE TCRbeta libraries. The same number of PCR cycles was used to prepare all TCRbeta libraries in parallel. The authors processed their data as follows. The number of functional CDR3beta clonotypes in each TCRbeta library ranged from roughly 2,800 to 20,000. MIGEC 1.2.9 was used for UMI extraction and consensus assembly, with a minimum of three reads required per UMI. MiXCR 3.0.3 was used to extract the in-frame CDR3beta repertoires. Diversity metrics were computed in VDJtools 1.2.1 after downsampling each sample to 42,000 randomly selected UMIs. Repertoire overlap metrics D, R and F2 were calculated in VDJtools for the top 3,000 clones of each sample pair. TCRdb reprocessed the sequencing reads and holds a single record per CDR3 protein sequence, with no DNA. These V and J calls are TCRdb output, not the study's own analysis. In this sample's table one finds more than 10,000 distinct CDR3 sequences. The top ten clonotypes cover approximately 16% of the sample.

On this clonotype: No cognate antigen has been identified for it.

The sequence joins TRBV6-1 to TRBJ2-2; no DNA is available, so the TRBD1 call from TCRdb remains unchecked. The sequence came from a human donor in good health. The specimen sequenced was CD8+ stem-like memory T cells (TSCM and TCM) sorted from PBMCs. Interpreted using the paper, the cell subset or site label stands for: stem-like memory CD8 T cells (TSTEM), CCR7+ PD-1- TIGIT-. CDR3 reads: CASSEETGYTGELFF.